Listed below are T cell receptor beta chains from one sample, sequenced in a study of OX40 agonist ivuxolimab in advanced cancers. Clones were read by immunoSEQ multiplex PCR, and TCRdb kept only the in-frame ones, dropping some. The sample carries roughly 79,000 clones, 85% to 95% recorded once. The sequencing here drew on CD4+ or CD8+ T cells sorted from blood, taken in a trial of the OX40 agonist ivuxolimab. These receptors all come from an adult with an advanced solid tumor such as melanoma, head and neck, liver or kidney cancer. Both conserved end residues are part of each CDR3. The order of the fields is V gene, clone size, J gene, D gene, CDR3 protein, CDR3 DNA. A D gene is named only where the DNA matches it firmly. A clone size is listed for some rows: how often the clone was seen (once, few, many), or a class if it is expanded.

>TRBV27|-|TRBJ2-1|TRBD2
CASSLLTTGGINEQFF
TGTGCCAGCAGTTTACTAACCACCGGGGGGATCAATGAGCAGTTCTTC
>TRBV15|-|TRBJ2-2|TRBD2
CATSRVGLDGTGELFF
TGTGCCACCAGCAGAGTGGGACTAGATGGCACCGGGGAGCTGTTTTTT
>TRBV5-4|-|TRBJ1-5|TRBD1
CASSDRDRPTYSNQPQHF
TGTGCCAGCAGCGACCGGGACAGGCCAACATATAGCAATCAGCCCCAGCATTTT
>TRBV30|-|TRBJ1-1|TRBD1
CAWSVPLRGYTEAFF
TGTGCCTGGAGTGTACCCCTCAGGGGGTACACTGAAGCTTTCTTT
>TRBV2|-|TRBJ2-7|-
CASSLTQGGYEQYF
TGTGCCAGCAGTTTGACCCAGGGAGGCTACGAGCAGTACTTC
>TRBV30|-|TRBJ2-7|TRBD2
CAWSGLAGEQYF
TGTGCCTGGTCGGGACTAGCGGGGGAGCAGTACTTC
>TRBV27|-|TRBJ1-2|-
CASSFSGVDGYTF
TGTGCCAGCAGTTTCTCCGGGGTGGATGGCTACACCTTC
>TRBV5-6|-|TRBJ2-3|-
CASSPSRAAYTDTQYF
TGTGCCAGCTCCCCGTCTCGGGCAGCCTACACAGATACGCAGTATTTT
>TRBV5-5|-|TRBJ2-7|-
CASSMIYEQYF
TGTGCCAGCAGTATGATCTACGAGCAGTACTTC
>TRBV7-9|-|TRBJ2-3|TRBD2
CASSLPIAGGYTDTQYF
TGTGCCAGCAGCTTACCTATAGCGGGGGGCTACACAGATACGCAGTATTTT
>TRBV5-6|-|TRBJ2-7|-
CASSRDRGLHEQYF
TGTGCCAGCAGCCGCGACAGAGGCCTCCACGAGCAGTACTTC
>TRBV19|-|TRBJ2-1|-
CASSPPAGVVSYNEQFF
TGTGCCAGTAGTCCTCCGGCAGGGGTAGTCTCCTACAATGAGCAGTTCTTC
>TRBV27|-|TRBJ2-2|-
CASSLGQVGGELFF
TGTGCCAGCAGTTTAGGGCAGGTTGGCGGGGAGCTGTTTTTT
>TRBV6-1|-|TRBJ1-5|-
CASSPEGISNQPQHF
TGTGCCAGCTCCCCCGAAGGTATTAGCAATCAGCCCCAGCATTTT
>TRBV12-5|-|TRBJ2-7|-
CASGSSTTQREYF
TGTGCTAGTGGTTCCTCTACGACCCAAAGGGAGTACTTC
>TRBV7-8|-|TRBJ2-7|-
CASSVASYEQYF
TGTGCCAGCAGCGTTGCCTCCTACGAGCAGTACTTC
>TRBV2|-|TRBJ2-5|TRBD2
CASSWGPGLAGAQETQYF
TGTGCCAGCAGTTGGGGTCCGGGACTAGCGGGGGCACAAGAGACCCAGTACTTC
>TRBV6-6|-|TRBJ2-7|-
CASKGRFYEQYF
TGTGCCAGCAAGGGCAGGTTTTACGAGCAGTACTTC
>TRBV9|-|TRBJ2-7|-
CASSVWDTSYEQYF
TGTGCCAGCAGCGTTTGGGACACCTCCTACGAGCAGTACTTC
>TRBV29-1|-|TRBJ1-1|-
CSAPTEGTEAFF
TGCAGCGCACCGACTGAGGGCACTGAAGCTTTCTTT
>TRBV4-2|-|TRBJ1-1|-
CASSQGYGPTEAFF
TGTGCCAGCAGCCAAGGTTACGGCCCGACTGAAGCTTTCTTT
>TRBV12-5|-|TRBJ1-3|TRBD1
CASGLPGQGLGNTIYF
TGTGCTAGTGGGTTACCGGGACAGGGGTTAGGAAACACCATATATTTT
>TRBV5-5|-|TRBJ1-6|-
CASSLALVDGGSPLHF
TGTGCCAGCAGCTTGGCATTAGTGGACGGAGGTTCACCCCTCCACTTT
>TRBV11-2|-|TRBJ2-7|TRBD1
CASSRDRGPSYEQYF
TGTGCCAGCAGCCGGGACAGGGGCCCCTCCTACGAGCAGTACTTC
>TRBV6-5|-|TRBJ2-7|-
CASSYGDPYEQYF
TGTGCCAGCAGTTACGGGGACCCCTACGAGCAGTACTTC
>TRBV12-5|-|TRBJ1-2|TRBD1
CASGLGTGNYGYTF
TGTGCTAGTGGTTTGGGGACAGGGAACTATGGCTACACCTTC
>TRBV12-5|-|TRBJ1-2|TRBD1
CASGLGKLAGQGAYTF
TGTGCTAGTGGTTTGGGAAAGCTCGCTGGACAGGGTGCCTACACCTTC
>TRBV30|few|TRBJ1-1|-
CALNRGMNTEAFF
TGTGCCCTAAACCGGGGGATGAACACTGAAGCTTTCTTT
>TRBV19|-|TRBJ1-1|TRBD1
CASSPLRDRKNRFEAFF
TGTGCCAGTAGCCCCCTCCGGGACAGGAAGAATCGCTTTGAAGCTTTCTTT
>TRBV7-6|-|TRBJ2-7|TRBD2
CASSLRAAGEGYEQYF
TGTGCCAGCAGCTTACGGGCGGCTGGGGAGGGCTACGAGCAGTACTTC
>TRBV7-6|-|TRBJ1-1|TRBD1
CASSKFPGQGESDTEAFF
TGTGCCAGCAGCAAGTTCCCGGGACAGGGGGAATCGGACACTGAAGCTTTCTTT
>TRBV7-9|few|TRBJ1-1|-
CASSLAEVMNTEAFF
TGTGCCAGCAGCTTAGCAGAGGTAATGAACACTGAAGCTTTCTTT
>TRBV18|-|TRBJ2-1|TRBD1
CASSVAQRTGPYNEQFF
TGTGCCAGCTCTGTTGCCCAACGGACAGGGCCCTACAATGAGCAGTTCTTC
>TRBV7-8|-|TRBJ2-7|-
CASSLAGGLEQYF
TGTGCCAGCAGCTTAGCGGGGGGACTTGAGCAGTACTTC
>TRBV7-9|-|TRBJ2-1|-
CASSLAGNNEQFF
TGTGCCAGCAGCTTAGCAGGGAACAATGAGCAGTTCTTC
>TRBV9|-|TRBJ1-2|TRBD1
CASSVGAGQDHNYGYTF
TGTGCCAGCAGCGTAGGGGCCGGACAGGACCATAACTATGGCTACACCTTC
>TRBV7-2|-|TRBJ2-5|-
CASSSNWGGDQETQYF
TGTGCCAGCAGCTCTAATTGGGGTGGGGACCAAGAGACCCAGTACTTC
>TRBV9|-|TRBJ1-1|-
CASSPRGMAMNTEAFF
TGTGCCAGCAGCCCAAGGGGGATGGCCATGAACACTGAAGCTTTCTTT
>TRBV7-1|-|TRBJ2-7|-
CASSFRSRSYEQYF
TGTGCCAGCAGCTTCCGTAGCCGGTCTTACGAGCAGTACTTC
>TRBV4-2|-|TRBJ2-5|TRBD2
CASSQEIAGEEETQYF
TGTGCCAGCAGCCAAGAGATAGCGGGGGAAGAAGAGACCCAGTACTTC
>TRBV5-4|-|TRBJ2-3|-
CASSPVWASTDTQYF
TGTGCCAGCAGCCCCGTCTGGGCCAGCACAGATACGCAGTATTTT
>TRBV4-3|-|TRBJ1-1|TRBD1
CASRRGQGAGGTEAFF
TGCGCCAGCAGGCGCGGACAGGGGGCGGGTGGCACTGAAGCTTTCTTT
>TRBV11-2|few|TRBJ1-2|TRBD1
CASSIGQGDYGYTF
TGTGCCAGCAGCATAGGACAGGGTGACTATGGCTACACCTTC
>TRBV27|-|TRBJ2-3|TRBD2
CASSLGLAGPQDTQYF
TGTGCCAGCAGTCTCGGACTAGCGGGGCCTCAGGATACGCAGTATTTT
>TRBV5-4|-|TRBJ1-2|-
CASSLGGQGGYTF
TGTGCCAGCAGCTTGGGGGGGCAGGGCGGCTACACCTTC
>TRBV27|once|TRBJ1-2|-
CASSIQGTYGYTF
TGTGCCAGCAGTATCCAGGGGACCTATGGCTACACCTTC
>TRBV27|-|TRBJ1-1|-
CASSLVSGFEAFF
TGTGCCAGCAGTTTAGTATCGGGGTTCGAAGCTTTCTTT
>TRBV27|-|TRBJ2-5|-
CASSLSAGRGRMAETQYF
TGTGCCAGCAGTTTATCGGCCGGACGCGGCAGGATGGCGGAGACCCAGTACTTC
>TRBV6-6|once|TRBJ2-5|-
CASSYSRQVQETQYF
TGTGCCAGCAGTTACTCGAGGCAGGTCCAAGAGACCCAGTACTTC
>TRBV6-1|-|TRBJ2-3|-
CASSEEVRATDTQYF
TGTGCCAGCAGTGAAGAGGTTAGGGCCACAGATACGCAGTATTTT
>TRBV9|-|TRBJ2-3|TRBD2
CASNGGAGVSTDTQYF
TGTGCCAGCAACGGGGGGGCTGGTGTTTCCACAGATACGCAGTATTTT
>TRBV30|once|TRBJ1-5|-
CAWSEGGHQPQHF
TGTGCCTGGAGTGAGGGGGGTCATCAGCCCCAGCATTTT
>TRBV19|-|TRBJ1-2|-
CASSIWGHGYTF
TGTGCCAGTAGTATTTGGGGGCACGGCTACACCTTC
>TRBV14|few|TRBJ1-2|TRBD1
CASSLRDRVGYTF
TGTGCCAGCAGCCTCCGGGACAGGGTTGGCTACACCTTC
>TRBV29-1|-|TRBJ1-1|-
CSVVGPEASF
TGCAGCGTTGTGGGACCTGAAGCTTCCTTT
>TRBV18|-|TRBJ1-1|-
CASSPGLYQEAFF
TGTGCCAGCTCACCAGGGCTTTATCAGGAAGCTTTCTTT
>TRBV5-4|-|TRBJ1-1|-
CASSLGGGNTEAFF
TGTGCCAGCAGCTTGGGAGGAGGGAACACTGAAGCTTTCTTT
>TRBV2|few|TRBJ2-3|-
CASNLAKADTQYF
TGTGCCAGCAATCTAGCGAAGGCAGATACGCAGTATTTT
>TRBV13|-|TRBJ1-4|TRBD1
CASSTRGRGKLFF
TGTGCCAGCAGCACCAGGGGGCGCGGAAAACTGTTTTTT
>TRBV30|-|TRBJ2-7|-
CAWSVGKYEQYF
TGTGCCTGGAGCGTGGGGAAGTACGAGCAGTACTTC